This T cell receptor beta chain was identified during a study of T cells expressing NK-cell markers. Across the study: In sorted CD3+CD56+NKG2C+, CD3+CD56+NKG2C- and CD3+CD56-NKG2C+ T cells, TCR beta repertoires were obtained.

A note on this clonotype: The antigen remains unidentified.

The CDR3 length is 16 residues. TCRdb reprocessed the 5' RACE reads, with one entry per CDR3 protein and no DNA. This sample's clone table lists hundreds of thousands of distinct CDR3 sequences. Notes on the study in general: Whether the expanded NKG2C+ T cell clones recognized HCMV remained unclear. Dominant NKG2C+ clonotypes made up about 1.0-7.5% of CD8+ T cells in several donors. These clonotypes, the leaders elsewhere, also led the CD3+CD56-NKG2C+ fraction in four donors.

The sample taken for sequencing was blood T cells: a sorted CD56 or NKG2C T cell subset, CD4+ or CD8+ T cells, or bulk PBMC T cells (not recorded which). V is TRBV23-1 and J is TRBJ2-3; TCRdb returns TRBD2, unconfirmable since there is no DNA. TRBV23-1 is placed among ORFs of uncertain function. The receptor was isolated from a woman aged 18 to 75 in good health. CDR3 protein: CASSLPLAGVGDTQYF.